The present TCR beta chain was sequenced within a study of cytomegalovirus exposure and HLA in healthy donors. Per the germline V gene, CDR1 is MNHNY and CDR2 is SVGAGI (reference sequence). The ends were cut back, 0 bases at V and 1 base at J, with 9 bases in the middle. The CDR3 length is 15 residues. PCR primers comprised 60 Vbeta and 13 Jbeta primers. Using immunoSEQ multiplex PCR, the repertoire was profiled, and TCRdb retains in-frame clones only, with some absent. This sample yields about 220,000 clones, of which about 70% are seen a single time; 1.8% belongs to the top ten. The chain combines TRBV6-6 with TRBJ1-1; D is unclear. The sample consisted of PBMCs. The receptor was isolated from a woman in her 30s in good health and CMV-seronegative. The CDR3 reads CASSYSRQKNTEAFF. The CDR3 DNA follows: TGTGCCAGCAGTTACTCGAGGCAGAAGAACACTGAAGCTTTCTTT.